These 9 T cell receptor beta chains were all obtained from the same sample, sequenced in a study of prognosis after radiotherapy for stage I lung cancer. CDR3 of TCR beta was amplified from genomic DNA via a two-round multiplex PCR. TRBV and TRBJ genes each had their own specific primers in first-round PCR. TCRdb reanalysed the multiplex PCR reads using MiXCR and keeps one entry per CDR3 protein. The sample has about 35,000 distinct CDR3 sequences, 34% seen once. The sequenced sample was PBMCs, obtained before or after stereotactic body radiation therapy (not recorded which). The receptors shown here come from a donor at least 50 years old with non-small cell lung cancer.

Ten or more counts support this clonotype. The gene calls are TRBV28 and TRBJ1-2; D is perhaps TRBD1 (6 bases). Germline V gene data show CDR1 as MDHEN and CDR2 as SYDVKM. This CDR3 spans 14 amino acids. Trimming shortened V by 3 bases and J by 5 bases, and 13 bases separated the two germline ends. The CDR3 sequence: CASSLTGSPYGYTF. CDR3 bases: TGTGCCAGCAGTTTGACAGGAAGCCCTTATGGCTACACCTTC.

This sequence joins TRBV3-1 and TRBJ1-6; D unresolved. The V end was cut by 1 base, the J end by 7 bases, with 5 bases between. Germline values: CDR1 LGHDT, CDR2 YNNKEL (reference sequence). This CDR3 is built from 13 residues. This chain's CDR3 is CASSQARNSPLHF. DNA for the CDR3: TGTGCCAGCAGCCAAGCCCGGAATTCACCCCTCCACTTT. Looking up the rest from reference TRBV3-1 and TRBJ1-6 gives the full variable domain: DTAVSQTPKYLVTQMGNDKSIKCEQNLGHDTMYWYKQDSKKFLKIMFSYNNKELIINETVPNRFSPKSPDKAHLNLHINSLELGDSAVYFCASSQARNSPLHFGNGTRLTVT.

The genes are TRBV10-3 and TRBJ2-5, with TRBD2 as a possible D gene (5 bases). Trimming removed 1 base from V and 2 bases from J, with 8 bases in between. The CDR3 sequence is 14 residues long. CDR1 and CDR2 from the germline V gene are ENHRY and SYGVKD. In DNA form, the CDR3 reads TGTGCCATCAGTGAGTACGGGGTTCAAGAGACCCAGTACTTC. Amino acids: CAISEYGVQETQYF.

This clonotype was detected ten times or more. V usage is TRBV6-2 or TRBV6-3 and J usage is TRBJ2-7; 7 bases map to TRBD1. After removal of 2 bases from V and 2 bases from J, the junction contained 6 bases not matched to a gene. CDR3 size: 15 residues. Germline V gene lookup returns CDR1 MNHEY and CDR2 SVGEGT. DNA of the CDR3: TGTGCCAGCAGTTACGATAGGGGGCGAACCTACGAGCAGTACTTC. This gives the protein CASSYDRGRTYEQYF.

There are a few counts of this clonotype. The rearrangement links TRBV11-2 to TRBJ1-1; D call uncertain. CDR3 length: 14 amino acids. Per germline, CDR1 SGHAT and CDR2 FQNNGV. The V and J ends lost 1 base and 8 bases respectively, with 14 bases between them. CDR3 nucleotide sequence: TGTGCCAGCAGCTTAGTCGCGGGCAGTAGCGAAGCTTTCTTT. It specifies CASSLVAGSSEAFF.

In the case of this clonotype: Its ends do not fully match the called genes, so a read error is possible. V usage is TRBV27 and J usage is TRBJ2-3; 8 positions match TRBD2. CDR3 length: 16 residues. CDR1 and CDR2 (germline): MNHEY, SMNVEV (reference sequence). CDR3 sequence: CASVSGMALGADTQYF. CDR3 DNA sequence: TGTGCCAGTGTTAGCGGGATGGCCCTCGGCGCAGATACTCAGTATTTT.

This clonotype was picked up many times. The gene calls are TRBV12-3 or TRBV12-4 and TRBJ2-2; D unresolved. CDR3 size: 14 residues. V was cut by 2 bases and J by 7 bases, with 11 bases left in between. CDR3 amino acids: CASSLPGKDGELFF. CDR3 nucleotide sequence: TGTGCCAGCAGTTTACCAGGAAAGGACGGGGAGCTGTTTTTT.

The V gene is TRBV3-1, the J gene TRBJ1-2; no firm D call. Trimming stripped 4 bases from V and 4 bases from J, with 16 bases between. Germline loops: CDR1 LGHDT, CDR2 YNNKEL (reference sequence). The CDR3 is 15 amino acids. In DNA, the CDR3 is TGTGCCAGCAGCCCTAGTGGCTGCAGTTTCTATGGCTACACCTTC. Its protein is CASSPSGCSFYGYTF. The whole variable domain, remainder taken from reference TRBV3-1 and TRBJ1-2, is DTAVSQTPKYLVTQMGNDKSIKCEQNLGHDTMYWYKQDSKKFLKIMFSYNNKELIINETVPNRFSPKSPDKAHLNLHINSLELGDSAVYFCASSPSGCSFYGYTFGSGTRLTVV.

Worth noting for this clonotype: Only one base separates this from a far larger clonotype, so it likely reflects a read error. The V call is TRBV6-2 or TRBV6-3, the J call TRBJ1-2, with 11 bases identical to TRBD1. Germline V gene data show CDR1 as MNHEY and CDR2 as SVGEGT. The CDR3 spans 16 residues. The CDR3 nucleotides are TGTGCCAGCAGTGACTCGGCGGACAGGGGGCTCTATCGCTACACCTTC. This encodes CASSDSADRGLYRYTF.